A single sample gave rise to the 23 T cell receptor beta chains below, sequenced in a study of CD8+ T cells in alopecia areata (dated by TCRdb to 2016 to 2018). Receptor amplification or capture employed the immunoSEQ multiplex PCR assay. RNA was extracted from all samples and reverse transcribed into cDNA, which served as template for TCR sequencing. TCRdb stores this immuneACCESS table with in-frame sequences only. Part of the clones is absent; in the studies checked, under half of the shortfall reflects unresolved V genes, and no reason is known for the rest. The sample table contains more than 95,000 clones; only one count was recorded for about 50% of them. The ten largest account for under 12% of the sample. The sequenced sample was NKG2D-low CD8+ T cells sorted from blood. The cell subset or site label for this specimen denotes: sorted CD8+ NKG2D-low blood T cells. These receptors all come from a human donor with alopecia areata.

The rearrangement links TRBV27 to TRBJ1-5; perhaps TRBD1 as D (5 bases). Germline CDR1 and CDR2: MNHEY and SMNVEV (reference sequence). This CDR3 is built from 13 residues. Trimming pared 10 bases from V and 2 bases from J, leaving 12 bases between. The CDR3 protein is CATGQDGNQPQHF. The CDR3 nucleotides are TGTGCCACGGGGCAAGACGGCAATCAGCCCCAGCATTTT.

This clone was detected many times. The chain couples TRBV15 to TRBJ2-7; unclear D gene. Germline loops: CDR1 LNHNV, CDR2 YYDKDF (reference sequence). The CDR3 is 17 residues long. V lost 3 bases and J 0 bases, leaving 18 bases between the germline ends. DNA for the CDR3: TGTGCCACCAGCAGTTCCCACCCTGGCTCGGGCTCCTACGAGCAGTACTTC. Protein: CATSSSHPGSGSYEQYF.

The rearrangement links TRBV29-1 to TRBJ2-4, with TRBD1 matching over 8 bases. Germline V gives CDR1 SQVTM, CDR2 ANQGSEA. This CDR3 is built from 15 residues. V shed 7 bases and J 9 bases; nucleotides not matched to a gene: 17. The CDR3 coding sequence is TGCAGCGCCCAAGGGCAGGGGGCAAATAGCCTCATTCAGTACTTC. As protein: CSAQGQGANSLIQYF.

J is TRBJ2-7 and V is TRBV2; weak D call: TRBD1 (5 bases). The germline V and J ends were trimmed by 8 bases and 4 bases, with 12 bases remaining between them. Germline CDR1 SNHLY, CDR2 FYNNEI. This CDR3 has 12 amino acids. The CDR3 region has the DNA TGTGCCAGCTGGAATCAGGGTTACGAGCAGTACTTC. It translates to CASWNQGYEQYF.

This chain joins TRBV6-1 and TRBJ2-5, with 9 nucleotides matching TRBD1. Germline CDR1 MNHNS, CDR2 SASEGT. Trimming at V came to 11 bases and at J to 4 bases, leaving 5 bases not matched to a gene. The CDR3 sequence is 12 residues long. The DNA for the CDR3 is TGTGCCCGCATGGACAGGGGAGAGACCCAGTACTTC. It codes for CARMDRGETQYF.

This clone was observed a handful of times. The V gene is TRBV29-1, the J gene TRBJ2-5, with D unclear. Germline V CDR1 and CDR2: SQVTM, ANQGSEA. The CDR3 spans 13 residues. Trimming pared 6 bases from V and 1 base from J, leaving 12 bases between. CDR3 in DNA: TGCAGCGTCACACCTGAAATCCAAGAGACCCAGTACTTC. Translation: CSVTPEIQETQYF.

V is TRBV30 and J is TRBJ2-2; D uncertain. The CDR3 covers 11 residues. V was cut by 4 bases and J by 4 bases, with 4 bases left in between. Germline loops: CDR1 GTSNPN, CDR2 SVGIG (reference sequence). The chain's CDR3 is CAWKRTGELFF. The CDR3 coding sequence is TGTGCCTGGAAACGCACCGGGGAGCTGTTTTTT.

The chain couples TRBV6-4 to TRBJ1-4; the D is unclear. CDR1 MRHNA and CDR2 SNTAGT come from the germline V gene. The CDR3 runs 11 residues. V was pared by 10 bases and J by 8 bases, with 11 bases between. Here the CDR3 reads CANLIREKLFF. Here the CDR3 DNA reads TGTGCCAACCTGATACGGGAAAAACTGTTTTTT.

This clone occurred a few times. The CDR3 reads CSASGQYNEQFF. CDR3 DNA sequence: TGCAGCGCGTCCGGACAGTACAATGAGCAGTTCTTC. V is TRBV29-1 and J is TRBJ2-1; D might be TRBD1 (6 bases). V shed 7 bases and J shed 4 bases, with 11 bases lying between them. The CDR3 is made up of 12 amino acids. Germline-derived CDR1 and CDR2 are SQVTM and ANQGSEA.

J is TRBJ2-5 and V is TRBV29-1; D unclear. The V gene's germline CDR1 is SQVTM and CDR2 ANQGSEA. V gave up 4 bases and J gave up 2 bases, with 17 bases separating them. This CDR3 spans 15 amino acids. CDR3 bases: TGCAGCGTTGGACTGGCCCCAACACTACAAGAGACCCAGTACTTC. Translated, it gives CSVGLAPTLQETQYF. The variable domain in full, with the rest retrieved from reference TRBV29-1 and TRBJ2-5, is SAVISQKPSRDICQRGTSLTIQCQVDSQVTMMFWYRQQPGQSLTLIATANQGSEATYESGFVIDKFPISRPNLTFSTLTVSNMSPEDSSIYLCSVGLAPTLQETQYFGPGTRLLVL.

The table lists this clone with a few counts. This chain links TRBV27 with TRBJ2-2; possible D gene TRBD1, 6 bases. Germline V lookup: CDR1 MNHEY, CDR2 SMNVEV (reference sequence). The CDR3 loop spans 14 amino acids. V lost 3 bases to trimming and J lost 3 bases, with 8 bases between them. DNA of the CDR3: TGTGCCAGCAGTTTGGACAGTTACACCGGGGAGCTGTTTTTT. It translates to CASSLDSYTGELFF.

As concerns this clone: The sample contains more than one DNA sequence encoding this CDR3. The chain recombines TRBV29-1 with TRBJ2-2, with D tentatively TRBD2 (6 bases). The CDR3 consists of 12 residues. The V and J ends lost 3 bases and 5 bases respectively, with 7 bases between them. From germline, CDR1 is SQVTM and CDR2 ANQGSEA. The CDR3 nucleotides are TGCAGCGTTGACGGGGGAACCGGGGAGCTGTTTTTT. This encodes CSVDGGTGELFF.

The genes are TRBV29-1 and TRBJ1-3, with D uncertain. The CDR3 totals 15 residues. The V and J ends lost 4 bases and 0 bases respectively, with 13 bases between them. CDR1 and CDR2 from the germline V gene are SQVTM and ANQGSEA. CDR3 DNA sequence: TGCAGCGTTGGACACCCTTCTCCCTCTGGAAACACCATATATTTT. Protein: CSVGHPSPSGNTIYF.

The V call is TRBV7-2, the J call TRBJ2-1; D not resolved. Germline CDR1 reads SGHTA; CDR2 reads FQGNSA. Trimming cost V 2 bases and J 4 bases, with 6 bases left between them. The CDR3 loop spans 13 amino acids. In DNA form, the CDR3 reads TGTGCCAGCAGCTTATTTGTATACAATGAGCAGTTCTTC. It is translated as CASSLFVYNEQFF.

DNA for the CDR3: TGTGCCTGGAGGGGGGTGACAGATACGCAGTATTTT. It specifies CAWRGVTDTQYF. The V and J genes are TRBV30 and TRBJ2-3; D may be TRBD1 or TRBD2 (5 bases each). This CDR3 is built from 12 residues. Per germline, CDR1 GTSNPN and CDR2 SVGIG (reference sequence). With 3 bases removed from V and 3 bases from J, the gap between germline ends came to 7 bases.

The rearrangement uses TRBV6-5 and TRBJ2-6; D remains unclear. Looked up from germline, CDR1 is MNHEY and CDR2 is SVGAGI. CDR3 length equals 15 residues. Trimming shortened V by 5 bases and J by 0 bases, and 8 bases separated the two germline ends. CDR3 region: CASSPTDSGANVLTF. CDR3 in DNA: TGTGCCAGCAGTCCTACAGACTCTGGGGCCAACGTCCTGACTTTC.

This chain uses TRBV7-9 with TRBJ2-6, with no clear D. V was cut by 5 bases and J by 0 bases, with 5 bases left in between. The CDR3 contains 14 residues. Germline V CDR1 and CDR2: SEHNR, FQNEAQ (reference sequence). The CDR3 nucleotides read TGTGCCAGCAGCCCCAGCTCTGGGGCCAACGTCCTGACTTTC. Amino acid sequence: CASSPSSGANVLTF.

The J gene is TRBJ2-7, the V gene TRBV30; tentatively, D is TRBD1 (6 bases). The CDR3 has 14 residues. V was trimmed by 2 bases and J by 2 bases, leaving 13 bases between them. From germline, CDR1 is GTSNPN and CDR2 SVGIG (reference sequence). CDR3 region: CAWSKTTGAYEQYF. Here the CDR3 DNA reads TGTGCCTGGAGTAAAACGACAGGAGCCTACGAGCAGTACTTC.

The V call is TRBV29-1, the J call TRBJ2-2; D possibly corresponds to TRBD1 (7 bases). Germline lookup yields CDR1 SQVTM and CDR2 ANQGSEA. The ends were cut back, 0 bases at V and 4 bases at J, with 15 bases in the middle. This CDR3 is 16 amino acids long. As DNA, the CDR3 is TGCAGCGTTGAAGATTCGGCAGGGGGGACCACCGGGGAGCTGTTTTTT. Its protein product is CSVEDSAGGTTGELFF.

The sample holds a few counts of this clone. The chain recombines TRBV19 with TRBJ2-7; the match to TRBD1 covers 7 bases. After removal of 1 base from V and 4 bases from J, the junction contained 7 bases not matched to a gene. Germline loops: CDR1 LNHDA, CDR2 SQIVND (reference sequence). The CDR3 runs to 15 residues. The DNA for the CDR3 is TGTGCCAGTAGTATAGGAGGGGGCCCGGGATACGAGCAGTACTTC. Its protein product is CASSIGGGPGYEQYF.

The V gene is TRBV5-1, the J gene TRBJ2-7; TRBD2 is a possible D gene (7 bases). The CDR3 runs 13 residues. V lost 8 bases, J lost 3 bases, and 15 bases lay in between. Germline V gene lookup returns CDR1 SGHRS and CDR2 YFSETQ. The CDR3 DNA reads TGCGCCAGTGCGGGGGCCGACCGCTACGAGCAGTACTTC. Protein product: CASAGADRYEQYF.

The chain joins TRBV23-1 to TRBJ1-2, with D hard to call. TRBV23-1 is filed as an ORF, its function uncertain. CDR3 length equals 15 residues. The V end was cut by 2 bases, the J end by 4 bases, with 14 bases between. The CDR3 reads CASSQDGLRRYGYTF. The DNA for the CDR3 is TGCGCCAGCAGTCAAGATGGGCTCCGGCGCTATGGCTACACCTTC.

V and J are TRBV5-1 and TRBJ2-1, with D possibly matching TRBD1 (6 bases). This CDR3 spans 13 amino acids. Trimming shortened V by 0 bases and J by 7 bases, and 8 bases separated the two germline ends. CDR1 and CDR2 from the germline V gene are SGHRS and YFSETQ. CDR3 loop: CASSLDRANEQFF. The CDR3 nucleotides read TGCGCCAGCAGCTTGGACAGGGCGAATGAGCAGTTCTTC.